Many counts were recorded for the clone carrying this TCR beta chain. Its antigen remains unknown. Libraries of naive CD8 cells were prepared from 20,000 to 1,000,000 sorted cells using 10%, 30% or 50% RNA. This sample is part of a study of molecular identifiers for immune sequencing clone quantification. Using its own MiXCR run on the PCR reads, TCRdb lists one record per CDR3 protein. The data contain about 640,000 distinct CDR3 sequences, just under 20% of them singletons. CDR3 size: 15 residues. Study-level points and caveats: Amid approximately 1 million naive cells, spiked Jurkat TCR RNA from one cell was reportedly still detectable.

The gene calls are TRBV21-1 and TRBJ2-7; the D call of TRBD1 is as the table states it, not checked on the DNA. TRBV21-1 represents a pseudogene. The material sequenced was naive CD8+ T cells from blood, with Jurkat cell RNA spiked in. Indicated subset: FACS-sorted CD8+CD4-CCR7+CD45RA+ naive T cells. This TCR came from a human donor in good health. Some libraries in this study had Jurkat cell RNA spiked in. This CDR3 is CASSKIRAGGYEQYF. DNA for the CDR3: TGTGCCAGCAGCAAAATTCGGGCGGGGGGCTACGAGCAGTACTTC.